This T cell receptor (beta chain) came from a study of blood T cell repertoires in COVID-19. Study summary: Nucleic acid was either cDNA or gDNA, and it came from T cells, B-cell-depleted T cells, or PBMCs.

About this clone itself: The same CDR3 arises from other DNA sequences in this sample as well.

V was shortened by 6 bases and J by 0 bases, with 8 bases between the two germline ends. This CDR3 spans 13 amino acids. Germline CDR1 and CDR2: LNHDA and SQIVND (reference sequence). The protocol was immunoSEQ multiplex PCR, while the TCRdb copy is restricted to in-frame clones and leaves out a portion. The data hold more than 200,000 clones, with roughly four fifths observed a single time. This clonotype was obtained from a man aged 45-65 years with active or convalescent COVID-19. The gene calls are TRBV19 and TRBJ1-1; D may be TRBD1 (6 bases). What was sequenced was peripheral blood. This chain's CDR3 is CASSRQVNTEAFF. In DNA, the CDR3 is TGTGCCAGTAGCCGACAGGTGAACACTGAAGCTTTCTTT.